One and the same sample provided the 5 T cell receptor beta chains below, sequenced in a study of shared clonotypes between healthy human individuals. Generated by immunoSEQ multiplex PCR, the TCRdb table keeps only in-frame clones and is missing some. This sample has about 1,900,000 clones, with just under 95% found just once. Selected positively for CCR7 and CD45RO-negative, naive CD8 cells excluded terminally differentiated effector memory CD45RA+ cells. The sequencing sample was made of naive CD8+ T cells sorted from blood. The receptors come from a man aged 18-30 years in good health.

This chain uses TRBV4-1 with TRBJ2-7; 7 bases match TRBD2. Germline CDR1 and CDR2: MGHRA and YSYEKL. V lost 4 bases and J lost 1; bases outside the gene matches: 13. The CDR3 consists of 17 residues. The CDR3 coding sequence is TGCGCCAGCAGCCCTCGCACGGGGGGTCTCCCTTCCTACGAGCAGTACTTC. It specifies CASSPRTGGLPSYEQYF.

J is TRBJ2-4 and V is TRBV30; a weak D match, TRBD1 (5 bases). The V end was cut by 0 bases, the J end by 7 bases, with 10 bases between. This CDR3 region has 13 residues. In germline, CDR1 is GTSNPN, CDR2 SVGIG (reference sequence). This chain's CDR3 is CAWSVTGENIQYF. The CDR3 coding sequence is TGTGCCTGGAGTGTAACAGGAGAGAACATTCAGTACTTC.

J is TRBJ2-7 and V is TRBV5-1; D remains ambiguous. V was clipped by 4 bases and J by 1 base, with 12 bases between them. Germline V gene lookup returns CDR1 SGHRS and CDR2 YFSETQ. The CDR3 covers 14 residues. The CDR3 DNA is TGCGCCAGCAGCCCCTTTGCAAGTTCCTACGAGCAGTACTTC. This translates into CASSPFASSYEQYF.

The V call is TRBV28, the J call TRBJ1-2; the match to TRBD1 covers 9 bases. Germline trimming cut 6 bases from V and 8 bases from J; bases unmatched to any gene: 10. This CDR3 region has 14 residues. The V gene's germline CDR1 is MDHEN and CDR2 SYDVKM. The CDR3 nucleotides read TGTGCCAGCAGCTCCATCGGGACAGGGCACGGCTACACCTTC. Its translation: CASSSIGTGHGYTF.

V and J are TRBV11-2 and TRBJ2-1; no clear D gene. CDR3 size: 12 residues. Germline V gives CDR1 SGHAT, CDR2 FQNNGV. The V gene lost 6 bases and the J gene lost 1 base, with 4 bases spanning the gap. CDR3 protein: CASRESYNEQFF. As DNA, the CDR3 is TGTGCCAGCAGGGAATCCTACAATGAGCAGTTCTTC.